What follows is one T cell receptor beta chain and its context. This entry comes from a study of blood T cell repertoires in COVID-19. Study at large: Collection of acute and convalescent COVID-19 samples took place in the United States, Italy and Spain. Sample material is recorded as cDNA or gDNA derived from T cells, B-cell-depleted T cells, or PBMCs.

V trimming: 2 bases; J trimming: 0 bases; junction bases outside the gene matches: 9. The CDR3 is 18 residues long. Germline V CDR1 and CDR2: SGHVS, FNYEAQ. Original analysis: Counts of nucleated cells, estimated from reference gene primer amplification, were obtained. Clones were sequenced by immunoSEQ multiplex PCR, and TCRdb holds only the in-frame ones, with some missing. That table gives V, J and clone size, and the DNA gave D and trimming. This sample has about 260,000 clones; roughly 86% occur once, and the top ten carry 8.5% to 10%. The source material was peripheral blood. The chain joins TRBV7-6 to TRBJ2-3; 9 bases match TRBD1. The sequence derives from a man aged 40-49 years who had recovered from COVID-19. This CDR3 reads CASSLLTGGLSSTDTQYF. The CDR3 nucleotides are TGTGCCAGCAGCTTATTAACAGGGGGCCTCTCTAGCACAGATACGCAGTATTTT.